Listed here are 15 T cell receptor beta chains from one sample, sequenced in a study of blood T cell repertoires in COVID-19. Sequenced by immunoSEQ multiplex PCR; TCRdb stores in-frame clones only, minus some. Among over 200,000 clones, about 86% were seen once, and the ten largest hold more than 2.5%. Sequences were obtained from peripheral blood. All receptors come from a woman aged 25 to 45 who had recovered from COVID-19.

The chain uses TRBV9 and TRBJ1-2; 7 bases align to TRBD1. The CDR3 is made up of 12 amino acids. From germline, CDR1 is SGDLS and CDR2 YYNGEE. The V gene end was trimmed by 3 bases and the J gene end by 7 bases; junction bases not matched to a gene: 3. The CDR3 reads CASSEGALGYTF. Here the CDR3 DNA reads TGTGCCAGCAGCGAGGGGGCCCTTGGCTACACCTTC.

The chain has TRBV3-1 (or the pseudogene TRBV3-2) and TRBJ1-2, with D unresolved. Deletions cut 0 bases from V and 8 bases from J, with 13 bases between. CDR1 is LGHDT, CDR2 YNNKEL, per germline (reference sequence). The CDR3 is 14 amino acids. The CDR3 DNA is TGTGCCAGCAGCCAAGATGAGGGCAGCTGGGGCTACACCTTC. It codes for CASSQDEGSWGYTF.

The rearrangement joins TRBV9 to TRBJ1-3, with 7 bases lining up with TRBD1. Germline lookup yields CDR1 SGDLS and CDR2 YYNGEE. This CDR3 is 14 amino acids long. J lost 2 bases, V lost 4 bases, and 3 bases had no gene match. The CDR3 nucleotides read TGTGCCAGCAGCACAACAGGGGCTGGAAACACCATATATTTT. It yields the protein CASSTTGAGNTIYF.

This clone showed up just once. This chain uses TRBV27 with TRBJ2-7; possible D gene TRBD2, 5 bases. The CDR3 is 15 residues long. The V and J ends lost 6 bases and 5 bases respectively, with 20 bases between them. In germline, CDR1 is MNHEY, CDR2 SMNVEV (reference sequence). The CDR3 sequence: CASRTTRVSFHEQYF. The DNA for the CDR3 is TGTGCCAGCAGGACTACCCGGGTTTCCTTCCACGAGCAGTACTTC.

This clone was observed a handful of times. CDR3 protein: CASSGQGRLYGYTF. For the CDR3, the DNA is TGTGCCAGTAGCGGACAGGGACGGTTGTATGGCTACACCTTC. V and J are TRBV19 and TRBJ1-2, with 8 bases identical to TRBD1. V dropped 6 bases and J dropped 5; count of bases not matched to a gene: 8. The CDR3 spans 14 residues. The V gene's germline CDR1 is LNHDA and CDR2 SQIVND (reference sequence).

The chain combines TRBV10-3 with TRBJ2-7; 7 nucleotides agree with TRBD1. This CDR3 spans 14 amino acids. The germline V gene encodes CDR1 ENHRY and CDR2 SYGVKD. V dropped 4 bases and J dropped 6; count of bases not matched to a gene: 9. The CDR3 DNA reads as TGTGCCATCAGTGTCCGGGACAGCGTCTCCGAGCAGTACTTC. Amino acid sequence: CAISVRDSVSEQYF.

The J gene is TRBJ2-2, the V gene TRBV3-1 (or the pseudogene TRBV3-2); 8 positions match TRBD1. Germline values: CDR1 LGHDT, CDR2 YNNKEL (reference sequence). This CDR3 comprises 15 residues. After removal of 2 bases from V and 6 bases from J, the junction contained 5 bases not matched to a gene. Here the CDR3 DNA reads TGTGCCAGCAGCCAAAGGGACAGGAGGCCCGGGGAGCTGTTTTTT. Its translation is CASSQRDRRPGELFF.

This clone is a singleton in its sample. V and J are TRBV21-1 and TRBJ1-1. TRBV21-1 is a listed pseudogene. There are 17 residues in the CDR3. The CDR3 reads CASNKGVWSGRDTEAFF. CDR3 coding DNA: TGTGCCAGCAACAAAGGGGTCTGGTCCGGCCGGGACACTGAAGCTTTCTTT.

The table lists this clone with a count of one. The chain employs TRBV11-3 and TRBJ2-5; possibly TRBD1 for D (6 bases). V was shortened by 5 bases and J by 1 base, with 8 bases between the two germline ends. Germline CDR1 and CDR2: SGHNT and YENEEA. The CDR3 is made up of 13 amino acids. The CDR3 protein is CASSRTAQETQYF. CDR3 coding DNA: TGTGCCAGCAGCCGGACAGCCCAAGAGACCCAGTACTTC.

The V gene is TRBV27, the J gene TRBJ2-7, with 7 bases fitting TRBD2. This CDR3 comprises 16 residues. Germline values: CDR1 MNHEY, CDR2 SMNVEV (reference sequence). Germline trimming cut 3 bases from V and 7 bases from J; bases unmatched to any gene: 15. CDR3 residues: CASSFLWRGSVGEQYF. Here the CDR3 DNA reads TGTGCCAGCAGTTTCCTCTGGCGGGGGAGCGTGGGGGAGCAGTACTTC.

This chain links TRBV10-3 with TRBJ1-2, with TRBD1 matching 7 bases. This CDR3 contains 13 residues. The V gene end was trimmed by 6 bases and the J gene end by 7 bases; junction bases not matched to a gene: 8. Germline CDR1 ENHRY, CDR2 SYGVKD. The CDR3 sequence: CAIRVDRAIGYTF. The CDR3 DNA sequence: TGTGCCATCAGGGTTGACAGGGCGATTGGCTACACCTTC.

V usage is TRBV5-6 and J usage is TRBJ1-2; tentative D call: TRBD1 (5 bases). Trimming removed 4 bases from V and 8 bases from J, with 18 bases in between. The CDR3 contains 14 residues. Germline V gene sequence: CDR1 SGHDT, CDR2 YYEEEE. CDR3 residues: CASSLGGEMFGYTF. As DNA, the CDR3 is TGTGCCAGCAGCCTAGGAGGGGAAATGTTCGGCTACACCTTC.

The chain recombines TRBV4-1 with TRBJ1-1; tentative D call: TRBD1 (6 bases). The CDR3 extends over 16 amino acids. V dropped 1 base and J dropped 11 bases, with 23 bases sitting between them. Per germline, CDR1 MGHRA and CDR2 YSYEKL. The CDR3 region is CASSQGPRSGAREAFF. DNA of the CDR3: TGCGCCAGCAGCCAAGGGCCCCGCTCGGGGGCGCGGGAGGCTTTCTTT.

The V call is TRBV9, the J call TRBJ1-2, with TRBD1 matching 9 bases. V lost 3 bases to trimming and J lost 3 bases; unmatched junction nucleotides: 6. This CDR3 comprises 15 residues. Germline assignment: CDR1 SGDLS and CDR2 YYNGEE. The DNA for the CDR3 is TGTGCCAGCAGCGACTCCGGGACAGGGTACTATGGCTACACCTTC. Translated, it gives CASSDSGTGYYGYTF.

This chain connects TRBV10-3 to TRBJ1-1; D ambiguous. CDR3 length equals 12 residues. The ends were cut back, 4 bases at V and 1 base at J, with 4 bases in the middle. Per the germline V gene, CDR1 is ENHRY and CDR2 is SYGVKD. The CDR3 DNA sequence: TGTGCCATCAGTGCTCGGAACACTGAAGCTTTCTTT. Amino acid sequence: CAISARNTEAFF.